The entry below describes one TCR beta chain. This record belongs to a study of blood T cell repertoires in COVID-19. Study information: The study drew acute and convalescent COVID-19 samples from the United States, Italy and Spain. PBMCs, B-cell-depleted T cells, or T cells were the source of the cDNA or gDNA that made up the material.

Germline assignment: CDR1 MGHRA and CDR2 YSYEKL. The CDR3 runs to 15 residues. The ends were cut back, 0 bases at V and 4 bases at J, with 10 bases in the middle. In the study's own analysis: From reference gene primer amplification, estimates of nucleated cell counts were derived. The protocol was immunoSEQ multiplex PCR, while the TCRdb copy is restricted to in-frame clones and leaves out a portion. Clone size and the V and J calls come from that table; the DNA yielded D and trimming. In the table there are hundreds of thousands of clones, about 88% of which are singletons. The origin of this receptor is a human donor in a cohort sampled during active COVID-19. Sample: peripheral blood. The chain combines TRBV4-1 with TRBJ2-1, with D maybe TRBD1 (6 bases). The CDR3, as DNA: TGCGCCAGCAGCCAAGATTACGACAGGTACAATGAGCAGTTCTTC. Its translation: CASSQDYDRYNEQFF.